Below are 23 T cell receptor beta chains sequenced from a single sample in a study of T cell responses to AZD1222 COVID-19 vaccine. Repertoires were generated with immunoSEQ multiplex PCR, while TCRdb's copy carries only in-frame clones and drops some. The sample consists of over 120,000 clones, around 90% of them appearing once. Specimen: peripheral blood, collected on day 0 of AZD1222 vaccination. Source of these receptors: an adult in good health.

This clone was counted only a few times. The rearrangement uses TRBV24-1 and TRBJ2-2; TRBD2 agrees at 7 bases. This CDR3 is 19 amino acids long. Germline V gene data show CDR1 as KGHDR and CDR2 as SFDVKD. V lost 1 base to trimming and J lost 9 bases; unmatched junction nucleotides: 19. The CDR3 reads CATSDFNPSMGEGIRELFF. The CDR3, as DNA: TGTGCCACCAGTGATTTCAACCCGTCTATGGGGGAGGGAATCCGGGAGCTGTTTTTT.

The chain uses TRBV6-2 or TRBV6-3 and TRBJ1-2; 10 bases fit TRBD1. Trimming took 5 bases from V and 5 from J; bases not matched to a gene: 8. CDR3 length: 15 amino acids. Germline CDR1 MNHEY, CDR2 SVGEGT. Here the CDR3 DNA reads TGTGCCAGCAGTCTAACCGGGACAGGGGTGTATGGCTACACCTTC. It translates to CASSLTGTGVYGYTF.

The chain uses TRBV19 and TRBJ1-1; a possible D gene is TRBD1 (5 bases). CDR3 length: 14 residues. CDR1 and CDR2 (germline): LNHDA, SQIVND (reference sequence). The ends were cut back, 0 bases at V and 6 bases at J, with 11 bases in the middle. CDR3 loop: CASSIDWGSPEAFF. As DNA, the CDR3 is TGTGCCAGTAGTATAGATTGGGGGAGTCCTGAAGCTTTCTTT.

This clone was counted once. J is TRBJ1-2 and V is TRBV5-4, with a tentative D call TRBD1 (5 bases). The CDR3 has 13 residues. Germline CDR1 and CDR2: SGHNT and YYREEE (reference sequence). Trimming pared 4 bases from V and 8 bases from J, leaving 15 bases between. CDR3 sequence: CASSTPEGKGYTF. CDR3 sequence (DNA): TGTGCCAGCAGCACCCCCGAGGGGAAGGGCTACACCTTC.

V and J are TRBV5-1 and TRBJ1-4; D is perhaps TRBD1 (6 bases). Germline CDR1 SGHRS, CDR2 YFSETQ. V lost 7 bases and J lost 6, with 13 bases in between. The CDR3 contains 13 residues. The chain's CDR3 is CASSTGRYEKLFF. CDR3 DNA: TGCGCCAGCTCAACAGGGAGGTATGAAAAACTGTTTTTT.

J is TRBJ2-1 and V is TRBV29-1, with 11 nucleotides matching TRBD2. With V trimmed by 4 bases and J by 7 bases, 12 bases remained unmatched. CDR1 and CDR2 (germline): SQVTM, ANQGSEA. The CDR3 consists of 16 residues. CDR3 loop: CSVGLRGTSGPNEQFF. The CDR3, as DNA: TGCAGCGTTGGCCTACGCGGGACTAGCGGACCTAATGAGCAGTTCTTC.

This clone was seen just once. This chain uses TRBV5-1 with TRBJ2-1, with 7 positions matching TRBD2. The V segment lost 3 bases and the J segment 0 bases; nucleotides outside the gene matches: 6. The CDR3 is 16 amino acids. Germline CDR1 is SGHRS and CDR2 is YFSETQ. The CDR3 region has the DNA TGCGCCAGCAGCTCATCTAGCGGAAGCTCCTACAATGAGCAGTTCTTC. This sequence encodes CASSSSSGSSYNEQFF.

This rearrangement joins TRBV28 to TRBJ1-1; D may be TRBD1 (6 bases). Germline CDR1 MDHEN, CDR2 SYDVKM. Trimming removed 10 bases from V and 0 bases from J, with 15 bases in between. CDR3 length: 14 amino acids. DNA for the CDR3: TGTGCCACCTCAACAGGGCTGGTGAACACTGAAGCTTTCTTT. Translated, it gives CATSTGLVNTEAFF.

The CDR3 DNA is TGTGCCAGCAGCTTAGCGTCAGCCAACACTGAAGCTTTCTTT. It translates to CASSLASANTEAFF. The rearrangement links TRBV7-8 to TRBJ1-1; D unclear. The CDR3 length is 14 residues. V was pared by 0 bases and J by 2 bases, with 7 bases between. CDR1 SGHVS and CDR2 FQNEAQ come from the germline V gene.

The gene calls are TRBV7-2 and TRBJ2-5; no clear D. V was shortened by 4 bases and J by 1 base, with 1 base between the two germline ends. This CDR3 spans 11 amino acids. Germline loops: CDR1 SGHTA, CDR2 FQGNSA. CDR3 in amino acids: CASSSQETQYF. The CDR3 DNA reads as TGTGCCAGCAGCTCCCAAGAGACCCAGTACTTC.

This chain links TRBV6-5 with TRBJ2-1; 8 bases line up with TRBD1. V was clipped by 4 bases and J by 9 bases; unmatched bases: 11. This CDR3 is built from 15 residues. Germline V gene lookup returns CDR1 MNHEY and CDR2 SVGAGI. CDR3 DNA: TGTGCCAGCAGTTCCCGGACAGGGTATAGCGGTGAGCAGTTCTTC. Translated, it gives CASSSRTGYSGEQFF.

The chain couples TRBV27 to TRBJ2-3, with D unresolved. Germline CDR1 is MNHEY and CDR2 is SMNVEV (reference sequence). Deletions cut 5 bases from V and 0 bases from J, with 21 bases between. This CDR3 comprises 18 residues. DNA for the CDR3: TGTGCCAGCAGTCCCACGCGGATATGGGGTCCTAGCACAGATACGCAGTATTTT. Translated: CASSPTRIWGPSTDTQYF.

In its sample, this clone was seen once. The chain employs TRBV5-1 and TRBJ1-2, with 7 bases that match TRBD1. The length of the CDR3 is 15 residues. Germline CDR1 reads SGHRS; CDR2 reads YFSETQ. The junction had 6 bases not matched to a gene; V was cut back by 4 bases and J by 0 bases. The CDR3 coding sequence is TGCGCCAGCAGCGAGGGGACAGCAGCTAACTATGGCTACACCTTC. Its protein product is CASSEGTAANYGYTF.

The chain combines TRBV7-2 with TRBJ2-3, with D unclear. Germline V lookup: CDR1 SGHTA, CDR2 FQGNSA. V gave up 6 bases and J gave up 2 bases, with 9 bases separating them. The CDR3 consists of 13 residues. The CDR3 coding sequence is TGTGCCAGCAGACGGTCCACCACAGATACGCAGTATTTT. The encoded protein is CASRRSTTDTQYF.

The chain links TRBV21-1 to TRBJ1-6. TRBV21-1 is given as a pseudogene. This CDR3 has 21 residues. CDR3 in amino acids: CASSKGPGLGVPRSYNSPLHF. The CDR3 coding sequence is TGTGCCAGCAGCAAAGGTCCCGGGTTGGGGGTTCCTCGCTCCTATAATTCACCCCTCCACTTT.

This sequence joins TRBV6-2 or TRBV6-3 and TRBJ2-7; D ambiguous. V lost 4 bases to trimming and J lost 6 bases, with 22 bases between them. The CDR3 runs to 16 residues. CDR1 and CDR2 (germline): MNHEY, SVGEGT. CDR3 nucleotide sequence: TGTGCCAGCAGTTTTCTATGGGCCCAAACTTCGCGCGAGCAGTACTTC. Translation gives CASSFLWAQTSREQYF.

V gene TRBV19 combines with J gene TRBJ1-4; D call uncertain. With 6 bases removed from V and 7 bases from J, the gap between germline ends came to 12 bases. In germline, CDR1 is LNHDA, CDR2 SQIVND (reference sequence). The CDR3 extends over 13 amino acids. This chain's CDR3 is CASRLQTLEKLFF. The CDR3 coding sequence is TGTGCCAGTAGATTACAGACACTTGAAAAACTGTTTTTT.

The rearrangement links TRBV27 to TRBJ1-1; D unresolved. V was trimmed by 5 bases and J by 7 bases, leaving 17 bases between them. The CDR3 is 14 amino acids. CDR1 MNHEY and CDR2 SMNVEV come from the germline V gene (reference sequence). The CDR3 protein is CASSVVGITSEAFF. CDR3 in DNA: TGTGCCAGCAGTGTCGTGGGAATTACAAGTGAAGCTTTCTTT.

V usage is TRBV10-2 and J usage is TRBJ1-1; a possible D gene is TRBD1 (5 bases). Trimming took off 4 bases at V and 4 bases at J, with 19 bases between the two ends. This CDR3 has 16 residues. In germline, CDR1 is WSHSY, CDR2 SAAADI. The CDR3 DNA sequence: TGCGCCAGCAGTGGTGAGGGGATGGTGCGGAGCACTGAAGCTTTCTTT. Its translation: CASSGEGMVRSTEAFF.

The chain uses TRBV10-3 and TRBJ1-6; D gene uncertain. The CDR3 sequence is 12 residues long. V was clipped by 4 bases and J by 9 bases, with 7 bases between them. In germline, CDR1 is ENHRY, CDR2 SYGVKD. The CDR3 bases are TGTGCCATCAGTGTCTCGGGTTCACCCCTCCACTTT. It specifies CAISVSGSPLHF.

V gene TRBV6-5 combines with J gene TRBJ2-1, with TRBD2 as a possible D gene (6 bases). In germline, CDR1 is MNHEY, CDR2 SVGAGI. The V end was cut by 6 bases, the J end by 3 bases, with 12 bases between. This CDR3 has 14 amino acids. This CDR3 is CASSLTSSYNEQFF. The CDR3 DNA reads as TGTGCCAGCAGCCTAACTAGCAGCTACAATGAGCAGTTCTTC.

J is TRBJ2-2 and V is TRBV18, with TRBD1 identical over 7 bases. The germline V gene has CDR1 KGHSH and CDR2 LQKENI. With V trimmed by 3 bases and J by 1 base, 2 bases remained unmatched. The CDR3 has 15 residues. Written as DNA, the CDR3 is TGTGCCAGCTCACCCCGGACAGGGAACACCGGGGAGCTGTTTTTT. It yields the protein CASSPRTGNTGELFF.

The chain uses TRBV6-5 and TRBJ2-3; the D gene is possibly TRBD2 (5 bases). The ends were cut back, 2 bases at V and 5 bases at J, with 5 bases in the middle. CDR3 length: 12 residues. In germline, CDR1 is MNHEY, CDR2 SVGAGI. DNA of the CDR3: TGTGCCAGCAGTTACGAGGGAGATACGCAGTATTTT. Translation: CASSYEGDTQYF.